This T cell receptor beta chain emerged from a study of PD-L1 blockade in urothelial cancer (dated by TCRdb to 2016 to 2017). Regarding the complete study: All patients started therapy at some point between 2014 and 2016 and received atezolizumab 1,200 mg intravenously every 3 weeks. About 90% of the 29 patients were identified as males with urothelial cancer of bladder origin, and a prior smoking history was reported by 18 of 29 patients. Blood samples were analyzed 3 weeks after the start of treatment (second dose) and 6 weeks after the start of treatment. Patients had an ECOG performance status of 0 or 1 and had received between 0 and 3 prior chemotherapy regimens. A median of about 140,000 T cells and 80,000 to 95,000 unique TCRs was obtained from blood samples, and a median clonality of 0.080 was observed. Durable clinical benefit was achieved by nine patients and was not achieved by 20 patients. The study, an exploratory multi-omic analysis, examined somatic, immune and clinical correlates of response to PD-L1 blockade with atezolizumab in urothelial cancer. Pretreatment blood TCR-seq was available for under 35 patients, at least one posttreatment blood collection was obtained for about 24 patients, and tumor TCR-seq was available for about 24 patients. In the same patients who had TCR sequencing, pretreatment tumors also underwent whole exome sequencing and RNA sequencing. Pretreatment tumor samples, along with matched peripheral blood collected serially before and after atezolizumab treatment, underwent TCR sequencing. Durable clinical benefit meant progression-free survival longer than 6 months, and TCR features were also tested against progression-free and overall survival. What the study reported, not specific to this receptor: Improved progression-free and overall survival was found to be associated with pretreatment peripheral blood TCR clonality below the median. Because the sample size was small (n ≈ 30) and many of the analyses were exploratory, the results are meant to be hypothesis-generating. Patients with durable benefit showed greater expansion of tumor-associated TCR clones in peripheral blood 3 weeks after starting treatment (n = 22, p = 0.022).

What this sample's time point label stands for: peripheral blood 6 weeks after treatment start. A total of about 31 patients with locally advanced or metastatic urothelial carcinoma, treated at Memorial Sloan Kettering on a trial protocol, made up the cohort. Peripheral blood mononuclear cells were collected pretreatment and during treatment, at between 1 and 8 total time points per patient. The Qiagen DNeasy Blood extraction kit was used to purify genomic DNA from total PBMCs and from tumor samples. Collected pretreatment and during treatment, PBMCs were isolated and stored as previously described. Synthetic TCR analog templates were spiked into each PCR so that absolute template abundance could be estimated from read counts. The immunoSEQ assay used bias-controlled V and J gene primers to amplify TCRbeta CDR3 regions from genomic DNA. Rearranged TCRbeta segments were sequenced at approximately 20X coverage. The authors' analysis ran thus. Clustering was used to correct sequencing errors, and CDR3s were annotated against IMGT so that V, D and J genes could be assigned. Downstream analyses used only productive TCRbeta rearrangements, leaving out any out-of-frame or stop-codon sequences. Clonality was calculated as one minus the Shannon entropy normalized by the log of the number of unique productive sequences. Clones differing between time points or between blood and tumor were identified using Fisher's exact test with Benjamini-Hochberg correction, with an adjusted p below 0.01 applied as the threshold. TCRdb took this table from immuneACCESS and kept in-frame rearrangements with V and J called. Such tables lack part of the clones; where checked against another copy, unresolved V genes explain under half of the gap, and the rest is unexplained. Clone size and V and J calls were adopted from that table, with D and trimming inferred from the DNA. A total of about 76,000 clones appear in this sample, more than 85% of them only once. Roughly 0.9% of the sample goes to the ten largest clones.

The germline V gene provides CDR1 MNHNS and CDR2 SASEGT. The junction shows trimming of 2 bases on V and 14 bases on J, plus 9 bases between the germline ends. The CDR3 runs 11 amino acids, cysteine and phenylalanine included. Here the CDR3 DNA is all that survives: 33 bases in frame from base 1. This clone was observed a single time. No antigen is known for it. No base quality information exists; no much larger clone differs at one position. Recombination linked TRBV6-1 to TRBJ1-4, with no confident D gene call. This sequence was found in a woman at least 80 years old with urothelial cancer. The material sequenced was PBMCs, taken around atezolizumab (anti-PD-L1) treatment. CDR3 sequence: CASSERGLLFF. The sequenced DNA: TGTGCCAGCAGTGAACGTGGACTCCTGTTTTTT.